The rows below give T cell receptor beta chains drawn from one sample of a study of T cell clones after liver transplantation. Here immunoSEQ multiplex PCR was the method, and the copy in TCRdb shows in-frame clones only, minus some. The profile shows over 50,000 clones, about 86% of them singletons. The sample consisted of CD8+ T cells from blood, taken 12 months after liver transplant. The origin of the receptors is a human patient who received a liver transplant. Part of the T cells may come from the graft donor. The CDR3 runs from the conserved cysteine through the conserved F or W. The D gene is left open where the match is weak. Clone size is stated in some rows and not others, as once, few, many or a class when expanded.

cdr3_aa cdr3_nt j_call d_call v_call clone_size
CASSLGRIGTEAFF TGTGCCAGCAGTCTCGGACGGATAGGGACTGAAGCTTTCTTT TRBJ1-1 . TRBV28 .
CASSLLQAPGDTQYF TGTGCCAGCAGTTTACTGCAGGCCCCGGGGGATACGCAGTATTTT TRBJ2-3 . TRBV27 .
CASSLWDPATDTQYF TGCGCCAGCAGCTTATGGGACCCAGCCACAGATACGCAGTATTTT TRBJ2-3 . TRBV5-1 .
CASSKTLPSASNQPQHF TGTGCCAGCAGCAAGACGCTCCCGTCCGCAAGCAATCAGCCCCAGCATTTT TRBJ1-5 . TRBV27 .
CASSRWGNQPQHF TGTGCCAGCAGCCGCTGGGGCAATCAGCCCCAGCATTTT TRBJ1-5 . TRBV11-2 once
CASSLDRRGLWNYGYTF TGTGCCAGCAGCTTAGATAGAAGGGGGCTATGGAACTATGGCTACACCTTC TRBJ1-2 TRBD1 TRBV11-2 .
CASSLGWGATNEKLFF TGTGCCAGCAGTCTGGGGTGGGGTGCAACTAATGAAAAACTGTTTTTT TRBJ1-4 . TRBV28 .
CATSREATGVTEAFF TGTGCCACCAGCAGAGAGGCGACAGGGGTCACTGAAGCTTTCTTT TRBJ1-1 TRBD1 TRBV15 .
CASRENAHYPLRPTGELFF TGTGCCAGCAGAGAAAACGCCCATTACCCACTAAGACCCACTGGGGAGCTGTTTTTT TRBJ2-2 . TRBV27 .
CASSSTYEQYF TGTGCCAGCAGTTCGACCTACGAGCAGTACTTC TRBJ2-7 . TRBV13 .
CASSDWDSNQPQHF TGTGCCAGCAGTGATTGGGATAGCAATCAGCCCCAGCATTTT TRBJ1-5 . TRBV2 .
CASSLGKSTAYGYTF TGTGCCAGCAGCTTGGGAAAGTCAACAGCTTATGGCTACACCTTC TRBJ1-2 . TRBV5-4 .
CASSFGRSTDTQYF TGTGCCAGCAGCTTCGGCAGGTCGACAGATACGCAGTATTTT TRBJ2-3 . TRBV7-9 .
CASSRTRDRGTYGYTF TGTGCCAGTAGTCGAACCCGGGACAGGGGGACCTATGGCTACACCTTC TRBJ1-2 TRBD1 TRBV19 .
CASSYLGPEWGGYTF TGTGCCAGCAGTTACTTGGGCCCAGAGTGGGGTGGCTACACCTTC TRBJ1-2 . TRBV6-6 .
CASSLGRLSSYEQYF TGTGCCAGCAGTTTGGGTCGGCTGAGCTCCTACGAGCAGTACTTC TRBJ2-7 . TRBV28 .
CASSYRDSPAVDTQYF TGTGCCAGCAGTTATAGAGATAGCCCAGCGGTAGATACGCAGTATTTT TRBJ2-3 . TRBV27 .
CASSPRIVNTEAFF TGTGCCAGTAGCCCCCGGATCGTGAACACTGAAGCTTTCTTT TRBJ1-1 . TRBV19 .
CASSPSKGLRNGYTF TGTGCCAGCTCACCATCAAAGGGATTAAGGAATGGCTACACCTTC TRBJ1-2 . TRBV18 .
CASSARLHYNLEQYF TGTGCCAGCAGTGCGCGACTGCACTACAACCTCGAGCAGTACTTC TRBJ2-7 . TRBV28 .
CASSWGGKNEQFF TGTGCCAGCAGTTGGGGGGGGAAGAATGAGCAGTTCTTC TRBJ2-1 TRBD2 TRBV27 .
CASSFGVSYEQYF TGTGCCAGCAGCTTCGGTGTCTCCTACGAGCAGTACTTC TRBJ2-7 . TRBV7-9 .
CASSMDGGAYNEQFF TGTGCCAGTAGTATGGACGGAGGGGCCTACAATGAGCAGTTCTTC TRBJ2-1 . TRBV19 .
CASSTDRGPKYEQYF TGCGCCAGCAGCACTGACAGGGGTCCTAAATACGAGCAGTACTTC TRBJ2-7 TRBD1 TRBV5-1 .
CASSDGTGGYNEQFF TGCGCCAGCAGTGATGGGACAGGGGGGTACAATGAGCAGTTCTTC TRBJ2-1 TRBD1 TRBV10-2 .
CASRRTTARHEKLFF TGTGCCAGCAGACGAACGACAGCGCGACATGAAAAACTGTTTTTT TRBJ1-4 . TRBV28 .
CASSILASSYNEQFF TGTGCCAGCAGCATACTAGCGTCCTCCTACAATGAGCAGTTCTTC TRBJ2-1 TRBD2 TRBV7-2 .
CASLLGGNQPQHF TGTGCCAGCCTCCTGGGGGGGAATCAGCCCCAGCATTTT TRBJ1-5 . TRBV9 .
CASSPRGPVNTEAFF TGTGCCAGCAGTCCGCGGGGACCGGTGAACACTGAAGCTTTCTTT TRBJ1-1 . TRBV28 .
CASSTGGVTEAFF TGTGCCAGCAGCACGGGGGGAGTCACTGAAGCTTTCTTT TRBJ1-1 . TRBV5-6 .
CASSQGQGIAQPQHF TGCGCCAGCAGCCAAGGACAGGGAATAGCTCAGCCCCAGCATTTT TRBJ1-5 TRBD1 TRBV4-1 .
CASSIPGGPEGDTQYF TGTGCCAGTAGTATACCCGGAGGGCCAGAGGGAGATACGCAGTATTTT TRBJ2-3 . TRBV19 once
CASSFRAFNQPQHF TGTGCCAGCAGTTTCCGGGCCTTTAATCAGCCCCAGCATTTT TRBJ1-5 . TRBV28 .
CASSTTGRTYEQYF TGTGCCAGCAGTACAACGGGACGGACCTACGAGCAGTACTTC TRBJ2-7 . TRBV6-1 .
CASSAGATGEGYEQYF TGTGCCAGCAGCGCAGGGGCAACAGGGGAGGGTTACGAGCAGTACTTC TRBJ2-7 . TRBV9 few
CASSQAAGTGLGEQYF TGTGCCAGCAGCCAGGCCGCAGGGACAGGGTTAGGCGAGCAGTACTTC TRBJ2-7 TRBD1 TRBV7-9 .
CASSPPGVLREKLFF TGTGCCAGCAGTCCCCCCGGGGTTCTACGTGAAAAACTGTTTTTT TRBJ1-4 . TRBV27 .
CASSSTSLAKNIQYF TGTGCCAGCAGTTCGACCTCCCTAGCCAAAAACATTCAGTACTTC TRBJ2-4 . TRBV6-6 few
CASSLGLSNEQFF TGTGCCAGCAGCTTAGGTCTCAGCAATGAGCAGTTCTTC TRBJ2-1 . TRBV7-3 .
CASSIVWTGPNYGYTF TGTGCCAGTAGTATTGTTTGGACAGGGCCTAACTATGGCTACACCTTC TRBJ1-2 TRBD1 TRBV19 .
CASSQVSVPSYGYTF TGTGCCAGCAGCCAAGTGTCGGTCCCTTCCTATGGCTACACCTTC TRBJ1-2 . TRBV14 .
CASSQGDTEAFF TGCGCCAGCAGCCAAGGCGACACTGAAGCTTTCTTT TRBJ1-1 . TRBV4-1 few
CASMGAGPYNEQFF TGTGCCAGTATGGGAGCGGGGCCCTACAATGAGCAGTTCTTC TRBJ2-1 TRBD2 TRBV19 .
CASSLGAPYEQYF TGTGCCAGCAGCTTAGGGGCCCCCTACGAGCAGTACTTC TRBJ2-7 . TRBV7-8 .
CASSFGSRDEQYF TGTGCCAGCAGTTTTGGTTCGAGGGACGAGCAGTACTTC TRBJ2-7 . TRBV28 .
CASRLNTEAFF TGTGCCAGTCGGCTAAACACTGAAGCTTTCTTT TRBJ1-1 . TRBV19 .
CASNPPEGASTNNEQFF TGTGCCAGCAACCCACCGGAGGGGGCCTCAACCAACAATGAGCAGTTCTTC TRBJ2-1 . TRBV7-9 .
CAISEDRGGYTF TGTGCCATCAGTGAGGACCGAGGGGGCTACACCTTC TRBJ1-2 . TRBV10-3 few
CASSITGQLNQPQHF TGTGCCAGTAGTATTACGGGGCAGCTCAATCAGCCCCAGCATTTT TRBJ1-5 . TRBV19 .
CASSHLLGSNYEQYF TGTGCCAGCAGTCACCTCCTAGGCAGCAACTACGAGCAGTACTTC TRBJ2-7 . TRBV27 once
CASSVRTEGEQFF TGTGCCAGCAGTGTTCGGACTGAAGGTGAGCAGTTCTTC TRBJ2-1 . TRBV27 .
CASSWSAAMNTEAFF TGTGCCAGCAGTTGGTCCGCGGCCATGAACACTGAAGCTTTCTTT TRBJ1-1 . TRBV27 .
CASSPLGVFDNEQFF TGTGCCAGCAGTCCGTTAGGGGTGTTTGACAATGAGCAGTTCTTC TRBJ2-1 . TRBV27 .
CASSAFPPGTGGSGDTQYF TGTGCCAGTAGTGCTTTTCCCCCCGGGACAGGGGGTTCGGGGGATACGCAGTATTTT TRBJ2-3 TRBD1 TRBV19 .